Listed here are 23 T cell receptor beta chains from one sample, sequenced in a study of cytomegalovirus exposure and HLA in healthy donors. This PCR relied on a set of 60 Vbeta primers and 13 Jbeta primers. The data were produced by immunoSEQ multiplex PCR, yet TCRdb's version contains in-frame clones alone and is incomplete. The sample shows around 130,000 clones, around 57% of them seen only once. The material sequenced was PBMCs. The receptors stem from a male donor in good health and CMV-seronegative.

The V call is TRBV7-2, the J call TRBJ1-2, with 9 bases fitting TRBD1. This CDR3 is 14 amino acids long. In germline, CDR1 is SGHTA, CDR2 FQGNSA. J was trimmed by 4 bases and V by 3 bases; bases with no gene match: 3. As DNA, the CDR3 is TGTGCCAGCAGCTTGACAGGGGGTGGCTATGGCTACACCTTC. Amino acid sequence: CASSLTGGGYGYTF. Full variable domain (rest looked up from reference TRBV7-2 and TRBJ1-2): GAGVSQSPSNKVTEKGKDVELRCDPISGHTALYWYRQSLGQGLEFLIYFQGNSAPDKSGLPSDRFSAERTGGSVSTLTIQRTQQEDSAVYLCASSLTGGGYGYTFGSGTRLTVV.

The chain links TRBV15 to TRBJ1-2; D may be TRBD1 (5 bases). V was clipped by 2 bases and J by 7 bases, with 8 bases between them. Germline lookup yields CDR1 LNHNV and CDR2 YYDKDF (reference sequence). CDR3 length: 12 amino acids. DNA of the CDR3: TGTGCCACCAGCAGACAGGGTCCTGGCTACACCTTC. This sequence encodes CATSRQGPGYTF.

The V gene is TRBV19, the J gene TRBJ2-3, with a possible D match to TRBD1 (6 bases). Trimming took off 6 bases at V and 6 bases at J, with 22 bases between the two ends. The CDR3 runs to 16 residues. Germline CDR1 is LNHDA and CDR2 is SQIVND (reference sequence). The DNA for the CDR3 is TGTGCCAGTAGCATTGCCGCCAGGGGCGGCGGGGATACGCAGTATTTT. Protein product: CASSIAARGGGDTQYF.

Only a few counts were recorded for this clone. This sequence joins TRBV29-1 and TRBJ2-2; D gene uncertain. Deletions cut 3 bases from V and 0 bases from J, with 11 bases between. Germline V CDR1 and CDR2: SQVTM, ANQGSEA. The CDR3 consists of 15 residues. Here the CDR3 reads CSVEGTQTNTGELFF. For the CDR3, the DNA is TGCAGCGTTGAGGGCACACAGACGAACACCGGGGAGCTGTTTTTT.

This clone was seen a few times. The chain uses TRBV18 and TRBJ2-7; 7 nucleotides align to TRBD1. The germline V gene encodes CDR1 KGHSH and CDR2 LQKENI. This CDR3 comprises 15 residues. The J segment lost 0 bases and the V segment lost 3 bases, leaving 5 bases of the junction unmatched. CDR3 region: CASSPAQGISYEQYF. The CDR3 DNA follows: TGTGCCAGCTCACCCGCACAGGGGATCTCCTACGAGCAGTACTTC.

This chain uses TRBV2 with TRBJ1-5, with TRBD1 matching over 7 bases. V lost 4 bases, J lost 2 bases, and 5 bases stayed unmatched. Germline assignment: CDR1 SNHLY and CDR2 FYNNEI. The CDR3 is 15 amino acids. The CDR3 region has the DNA TGTGCCAGCAGTGCTGACAGGGTGGGCAATCAGCCCCAGCATTTT. Its translation is CASSADRVGNQPQHF.

The chain employs TRBV21-1 and TRBJ2-5; no check of the table's D call, TRBD1, against the DNA was made. TRBV21-1 is a pseudogene. CDR3 length equals 16 residues. CDR3 residues: CASSKVGDRLQGTQYF. The CDR3 DNA reads TGTGCCAGCAGCAAAGTCGGAGACAGGCTCCAAGGGACCCAGTACTTC.

The table lists this clone with a count of one. The rearrangement links TRBV19 to TRBJ1-1; the D gene is possibly TRBD1 (5 bases). The CDR3 is made up of 13 amino acids. V was cut by 8 bases and J by 4 bases, with 14 bases left in between. Germline V gives CDR1 LNHDA, CDR2 SQIVND (reference sequence). CDR3 amino acids: CASGASPATEAFF. CDR3 DNA sequence: TGTGCCAGTGGGGCCTCCCCCGCCACTGAAGCTTTCTTT.

V usage is TRBV10-3 and J usage is TRBJ1-2, with 12 nucleotides matching TRBD1. CDR3 length equals 14 residues. V gave up 4 bases and J gave up 4 bases; unmatched junction bases: 1. Germline V gene data show CDR1 as ENHRY and CDR2 as SYGVKD. The CDR3 DNA sequence: TGTGCCATCAGTGGGGGACAGGGGGCCTATGGCTACACCTTC. Translation gives CAISGGQGAYGYTF.

This clone was observed a few times. The chain carries TRBV7-2 and TRBJ2-7, with TRBD1 matching over 10 bases. Germline CDR1 and CDR2: SGHTA and FQGNSA. V shed 5 bases and J 3 bases; nucleotides not matched to a gene: 4. The CDR3 runs 14 residues. The CDR3 protein is CASSPWTGGYEQYF. In DNA form, the CDR3 reads TGTGCCAGCAGCCCCTGGACAGGGGGCTACGAGCAGTACTTC. Complete variable domain (other parts from reference TRBV7-2 and TRBJ2-7): GAGVSQSPSNKVTEKGKDVELRCDPISGHTALYWYRQSLGQGLEFLIYFQGNSAPDKSGLPSDRFSAERTGGSVSTLTIQRTQQEDSAVYLCASSPWTGGYEQYFGPGTRLTVT.

The rearrangement uses TRBV18 and TRBJ2-7; 9 bases map to TRBD1. The CDR3 consists of 15 residues. CDR1 is KGHSH, CDR2 LQKENI, per germline. The ends lost 1 base at V and 7 bases at J; junction bases unmatched: 8. The CDR3: CASSPQGQGAKEQYF. The CDR3 DNA is TGTGCCAGCTCACCACAGGGACAGGGAGCCAAGGAGCAGTACTTC.

The rearrangement uses TRBV7-3 and TRBJ2-5; perhaps TRBD1 as D (6 bases). The CDR3 loop spans 13 amino acids. V dropped 4 bases and J dropped 2 bases, with 8 bases sitting between them. Germline values: CDR1 SGHTA, CDR2 FQGTGA. CDR3 DNA: TGTGCCAGCAGCTCCGGGACACAAGAGACCCAGTACTTC. As protein: CASSSGTQETQYF.

This chain joins TRBV2 and TRBJ2-3; TRBD2 aligns across 12 bases. Germline lookup yields CDR1 SNHLY and CDR2 FYNNEI. The length of the CDR3 is 18 residues. Losses at the gene ends were 1 base for V and 2 bases for J; bases not matched to a gene: 7. The chain's CDR3 is CASSEGPGLAGFTDTQYF. DNA for the CDR3: TGTGCCAGCAGTGAAGGACCCGGACTAGCGGGGTTCACAGATACGCAGTATTTT.

As for this clone: Relative to the germline gene, one junction end is altered; a read error may explain this. J is TRBJ2-3 and V is TRBV27, with D tentatively TRBD1 (6 bases). Looked up from germline, CDR1 is MNHEY and CDR2 is SMNVEV (reference sequence). The length of the CDR3 is 12 residues. DNA of the CDR3: TGTGCCAGCAGCATCAGGGGAGAAGGGTTGAATTTT. Translated, it gives CASSIRGEGLNF.

This sequence joins TRBV7-2 and TRBJ1-2; 9 bases align to TRBD1. From germline, CDR1 is SGHTA and CDR2 FQGNSA. The CDR3 consists of 15 residues. The junction had 10 bases not matched to a gene; V was cut back by 4 bases and J by 7 bases. The CDR3 DNA sequence: TGTGCCAGCAGCTCACAAGGGACAGGGCGAGGTGGCTACACCTTC. It specifies CASSSQGTGRGGYTF.

This clone was counted a single time. V gene TRBV7-2 combines with J gene TRBJ2-4; TRBD2 matches at 8 bases. Germline values: CDR1 SGHTA, CDR2 FQGNSA. This CDR3 is built from 13 residues. Unmatched junction bases numbered 6, after V lost 5 bases and J lost 9 bases. As DNA, the CDR3 is TGTGCCAGCAGCCCCGGGGGGGAGGGCATTCAGTACTTC. Protein product: CASSPGGEGIQYF.

The J gene is TRBJ1-2, the V gene TRBV18, with D possibly being TRBD1 (6 bases). This CDR3 contains 13 residues. Germline V gene sequence: CDR1 KGHSH, CDR2 LQKENI. V was trimmed by 2 bases and J by 7 bases, leaving 11 bases between them. For the CDR3, the DNA is TGTGCCAGCTCACCATCAGGGGACGCTGGCTACACCTTC. It is translated as CASSPSGDAGYTF.

This clone was observed a few times. The gene calls are TRBV11-3 and TRBJ2-1; 10 nucleotides agree with TRBD2. CDR1 is SGHNT, CDR2 YENEEA, per germline. The CDR3 runs 15 residues. V was clipped by 5 bases and J by 8 bases; unmatched bases: 9. In DNA, the CDR3 is TGTGCCAGCAGCCGGACTAGCGGTAGGATGGATGAGCAGTTCTTC. Translating gives CASSRTSGRMDEQFF.

The rearrangement uses TRBV9 and TRBJ1-2, with D possibly matching TRBD1 (6 bases). V lost 6 bases, J lost 5 bases, and 17 bases lay in between. The CDR3 has 14 residues. Germline CDR1 and CDR2: SGDLS and YYNGEE. The CDR3 protein is CASNLGTYRYGYTF. The CDR3 DNA reads TGTGCCAGCAACCTTGGGACATATCGATATGGCTACACCTTC. Complete variable domain (other parts from reference TRBV9 and TRBJ1-2): DSGVTQTPKHLITATGQRVTLRCSPRSGDLSVYWYQQSLDQGLQFLIQYYNGEERAKGNILERFSAQQFPDLHSELNLSSLELGDSALYFCASNLGTYRYGYTFGSGTRLTVV.

The gene calls are TRBV4-1 and TRBJ1-2, with 8 bases that match TRBD1. The CDR3 has 15 residues. Germline CDR1 reads MGHRA; CDR2 reads YSYEKL. Trimming took 4 bases from V and 2 from J; bases not matched to a gene: 6. The CDR3 region is CASSPRTGTNYGYTF. DNA of the CDR3: TGCGCCAGCAGCCCGAGGACAGGGACGAACTATGGCTACACCTTC.

The V and J genes are TRBV7-8 and TRBJ2-1; D unclear. The V end lost 6 bases, the J end lost 0 bases, and 9 bases lay between the germline ends. CDR3 length: 14 amino acids. The V gene's germline CDR1 is SGHVS and CDR2 FQNEAQ. CDR3 protein: CASSPSTSYNEQFF. CDR3 in DNA: TGTGCCAGCAGTCCTTCTACCTCCTACAATGAGCAGTTCTTC.

This clone has a handful of counts. V is TRBV4-2 and J is TRBJ2-2; D perhaps matches TRBD1 (6 bases). The CDR3 spans 14 residues. Germline V lookup: CDR1 LGHNA, CDR2 YNFKEQ. V was pared by 6 bases and J by 0 bases, with 8 bases between. The CDR3 sequence is CASRWDTNTGELFF. DNA for the CDR3: TGTGCCAGCAGATGGGACACGAACACCGGGGAGCTGTTTTTT.

This rearrangement joins TRBV10-3 to TRBJ2-1; 12 nucleotides agree with TRBD2. This CDR3 region has 16 residues. The germline CDR1 and CDR2 sequences are ENHRY and SYGVKD. The V and J ends lost 4 bases and 6 bases, in that order; junction bases with no gene match: 7. The DNA for the CDR3 is TGTGCCATCAGTGTACGAGGACTAGCGGGGTTCAATGAGCAGTTCTTC. Protein product: CAISVRGLAGFNEQFF.